This T cell receptor beta chain comes out of a study of patients and donors after allogeneic stem cell transplantation. This clonotype has more than one count but fewer than ten. TCRdb analysed the RT-PCR reads with MiXCR anew, one entry per CDR3 protein. Here the sample spans about 960,000 distinct CDR3 sequences, 15% to 20% being singletons. Material: blood, either unsorted or a sorted T cell fraction (not recorded which). The source of this sequence is a human donor who was either an allogeneic HSCT recipient or a stem cell or donor lymphocyte infusion donor (not recorded which). It is not recorded whose cells these are; they may come from a transplant donor.

The CDR3: CASGEQTGGSGNQPQHF. The CDR3 DNA reads TGTGCCAGCGGTGAACAAACGGGGGGGTCAGGCAATCAGCCCCAGCATTTT. This chain joins TRBV12-3 or TRBV12-4 and TRBJ1-5; D is perhaps TRBD1 (5 bases). The CDR3 has 17 residues. Trimming took off 8 bases at V and 2 bases at J, with 22 bases between the two ends.